The rows below give T cell receptor beta chains drawn from one sample of a study of T-cell reconstitution after alpha-beta-depleted transplantation in children. TCRdb reanalysed the PCR reads using MiXCR and keeps one entry per CDR3 protein. The sample contains about 980,000 distinct CDR3 sequences, less than 30% of which appear only once. The sequences come from PBMCs, mostly from graft donor cells, collected 360 days after TCRalphabeta/CD19-depleted stem cell transplant. These receptors were taken from a boy younger than two who had a stem cell transplant for SCID, so the T cells may come from the graft donor. Both conserved end residues are part of each CDR3. Each record gives: J gene, clone size, D gene, V gene, CDR3 protein, CDR3 DNA. The D gene is left open where the match is weak. Size is omitted from some rows. Given values are once, few, many or a class for expanded clones.

TRBJ1-1 | - | - | TRBV27 | CASSLREANTEAFF | TGTGCCAGCAGTTTACGGGAGGCGAACACTGAAGCTTTCTTT
TRBJ2-7 | - | - | TRBV6-1 | CASSAMAVGGPYEQYF | TGTGCCAGCAGCGCCATGGCGGTCGGGGGCCCCTACGAGCAGTACTTC
TRBJ1-4 | - | TRBD1 | TRBV20-1 | CSARDPTGGNEKLFF | TGCAGTGCTAGAGATCCCACAGGGGGTAATGAAAAACTGTTTTTT
TRBJ2-1 | - | - | TRBV5-1 | CASSRRGKGSYNEQFF | TGCGCCAGCAGCCGCCGGGGAAAGGGGTCCTACAATGAGCAGTTCTTC
TRBJ1-1 | - | - | TRBV7-2 | CASSLVTSEAFF | TGTGCCAGCAGCTTGGTTACCTCTGAAGCTTTCTTT
TRBJ2-7 | - | - | TRBV28 | CASSERPQSLVDEQYF | TGTGCCAGCAGTGAAAGGCCCCAGAGTCTCGTCGACGAGCAGTACTTC
TRBJ2-1 | - | - | TRBV24-1 | CATSDHRDSQFF | TGTGCCACCAGTGATCATCGGGACTCGCAGTTCTTC
TRBJ1-1 | few | TRBD1 | TRBV4-1 | CASSLGPGQGVGAEAFF | TGCGCCAGCAGCCTCGGTCCGGGACAGGGAGTAGGTGCTGAAGCTTTCTTT
TRBJ2-7 | few | - | TRBV27 | CASSHDSVYEQYF | TGTGCCAGCAGCCATGACTCGGTCTACGAGCAGTACTTC
TRBJ2-1 | many | TRBD1 | TRBV10-3 | CAISERTGVSDEQFF | TGTGCCATCAGTGAACGGACAGGGGTCAGCGATGAGCAGTTCTTC
TRBJ1-1 | few | TRBD1 | TRBV12-3/TRBV12-4 | CASSSKQGMSYTEAFF | TGTGCCAGCAGTTCCAAACAGGGGATGAGTTACACTGAAGCTTTCTTT
TRBJ1-6 | - | - | TRBV19 | CASRLGTWTDSPLHF | TGTGCCAGTAGGTTGGGCACATGGACGGATTCACCCCTCCACTTT
TRBJ2-7 | - | - | TRBV5-6 | CASSYPDRNYEQYF | TGTGCCAGCAGTTATCCGGACAGAAACTACGAGCAGTACTTC
TRBJ1-4 | few | TRBD1 | TRBV15 | CATSRDGTGSGEKLFF | TGTGCCACCAGCAGAGATGGGACAGGGTCAGGGGAAAAACTGTTTTTT
TRBJ1-1 | few | - | TRBV12-3/TRBV12-4 | CASSLIGNTEAFF | TGTGCCAGCAGTTTAATTGGGAACACTGAAGCTTTCTTT
TRBJ1-6 | - | - | TRBV2 | CASASSYNSPLHF | TGTGCCAGCGCCAGCTCCTATAATTCACCCCTCCACTTT
TRBJ2-5 | - | TRBD1 | TRBV7-9 | CASRPGTVYQETQYF | TGTGCCAGCAGGCCCGGGACAGTTTACCAAGAGACCCAGTACTTC
TRBJ1-1 | - | - | TRBV5-1 | CASSSRTNTEAFF | TGCGCCAGCAGCTCGCGGACGAACACTGAAGCTTTCTTT
TRBJ2-1 | few | TRBD1 | TRBV5-1 | CASSMDRGQLRYNEQFF | TGCGCCAGCAGCATGGACAGGGGGCAACTCCGCTACAATGAGCAGTTCTTC
TRBJ2-2 | - | - | TRBV7-7 | CASSPGSGELFF | TGTGCCAGCAGTCCAGGGTCCGGGGAGCTGTTTTTT
TRBJ1-2 | few | TRBD1 | TRBV5-1 | CASSLNPGTGDYGYTF | TGCGCCAGCAGCCTAAACCCTGGGACAGGGGACTATGGCTACACCTTC
TRBJ2-3 | - | - | TRBV28 | CASSPHRGLRGGTDTQYF | TGTGCCAGCAGCCCCCACCGGGGGCTAAGGGGAGGGACAGATACGCAGTATTTT
TRBJ2-7 | many | TRBD1 | TRBV12-3/TRBV12-4 | CASSRDRYEQYF | TGTGCCAGCAGTAGGGACAGGTACGAGCAGTACTTC
TRBJ1-4 | - | - | TRBV5-1 | CASSLQRTNEKLFF | TGCGCCAGCAGCTTGCAGAGAACTAATGAAAAACTGTTTTTT
TRBJ2-7 | few | - | TRBV2 | CASKGGASYEQYF | TGTGCCAGCAAAGGCGGGGCCTCCTACGAGCAGTACTTC
TRBJ2-1 | - | TRBD1 | TRBV5-1 | CASSFSPGQAYNEQFF | TGCGCCAGCAGCTTCTCCCCGGGACAGGCCTACAATGAGCAGTTCTTC
TRBJ2-7 | - | - | TRBV6-1 | CASSTRLVDKAYEQYF | TGTGCCAGCAGTACCCGTCTGGTGGACAAGGCCTACGAGCAGTACTTC
TRBJ2-3 | - | TRBD1 | TRBV7-8 | CASSDRQGITDTQYF | TGTGCCAGCAGCGATCGACAGGGTATAACAGATACGCAGTATTTT
TRBJ2-1 | - | - | TRBV14 | CASSQEAVLSNEQFF | TGTGCCAGCAGCCAAGAGGCAGTATTGTCCAATGAGCAGTTCTTC